Listed here are 32 T cell receptor beta chains from one sample, sequenced in a study of human T cells and chemical hapten exposure. Time point reported: patch test 2, 6 weeks after DPC sensitization. The treatment was: therapeutic diphenylcyclopropenone sensitization with weekly scalp DPC. Via MiXCR, TCRdb re-called the RACE reads, giving one row per CDR3 protein. The sample has 35,000 to 45,000 distinct CDR3 sequences, about 8.9% seen once. Sequencing used whole blood, obtained in connection with sensitization to the hapten diphenylcyclopropenone (DPC). The receptor set was obtained from a woman aged 40 to 50 with alopecia areata. Some clones in this sample may be carry-over from other donors' samples.

This clonotype was picked up many times. V gene TRBV3-1 combines with J gene TRBJ1-2; D unresolved. This CDR3 is built from 14 residues. Trimming took off 6 bases at V and 0 bases at J, with 11 bases between the two ends. CDR1 is LGHDT, CDR2 YNNKEL, per germline (reference sequence). The CDR3 here is CASSSRHANYGYTF. CDR3 DNA sequence: TGTGCCAGCAGTTCCAGACACGCTAACTATGGCTACACCTTC.

Concerning this clonotype: A much larger clone lies one base from this, so it may be a read error. The rearrangement joins TRBV7-9 to TRBJ1-1, with a possible D match to TRBD1 (5 bases). The CDR3 has 12 residues. CDR1 SEHNR and CDR2 FQNEAQ come from the germline V gene (reference sequence). CDR3 loop: CTSSLVGAEAFF. The DNA for the CDR3 is TGTACCAGCAGCTTAGTGGGGGCTGAAGCTTTCTTT.

This clonotype was detected many times. The chain uses TRBV5-1 and TRBJ1-1; D perhaps matches TRBD1 (6 bases). Germline assignment: CDR1 SGHRS and CDR2 YFSETQ. Trimming pared 2 bases from V and 6 bases from J, leaving 11 bases between. The CDR3 sequence is 13 residues long. Written as DNA, the CDR3 is TGCGCCAGCAGCTTACAGGGTAGGTCTGAAGCTTTCTTT. Its translation: CASSLQGRSEAFF.

Many counts were recorded for this clonotype. V is TRBV18 and J is TRBJ1-2; TRBD1 matches 9 bases. The CDR3 totals 13 residues. The germline V gene has CDR1 KGHSH and CDR2 LQKENI. V shed 1 base, J shed 10 bases, and the junction held 4 bases outside the gene matches. This CDR3 is CASSPRGQGPYTF. The CDR3 DNA follows: TGTGCCAGCTCACCACGTGGACAGGGGCCCTACACCTTC.

Many counts were recorded for this clonotype. J is TRBJ2-7 and V is TRBV12-3 or TRBV12-4, with no clear D. CDR3 length: 14 residues. Between the trimmed V and J ends, which lost 6 bases and 6 bases, there was a span of 18 bases. The CDR3 region has the DNA TGTGCCAGCAGCTCCACCAGCTCCCATACCGAGCAGTACTTC. Its protein product is CASSSTSSHTEQYF.

This clonotype turned up a few times. This chain links TRBV7-2 with TRBJ2-1, with TRBD1 matching 7 bases. CDR3 length: 15 amino acids. The germline gives CDR1 SGHTA, CDR2 FQGNSA. Germline trimming cut 5 bases from V and 0 bases from J; bases unmatched to any gene: 4. For the CDR3, the DNA is TGTGCCAGCAGCCCACAGGGGAGCTCCTACAATGAGCAGTTCTTC. Translation gives CASSPQGSSYNEQFF.

This clonotype has at least ten counts. V is TRBV29-1 and J is TRBJ2-5; possible D gene TRBD1, 7 bases. The CDR3 runs to 16 residues. Germline lookup yields CDR1 SQVTM and CDR2 ANQGSEA. Trimming stripped 4 bases from V and 6 bases from J, with 24 bases between. The CDR3 nucleotides are TGCAGCGTTGGGACACCCGGGACTCAGGGGGTCAAGACCCAGTACTTC. Protein product: CSVGTPGTQGVKTQYF.

This clonotype was seen ten or more times. This chain uses TRBV11-2 with TRBJ1-1; no reliable D call. The CDR3 covers 13 residues. V lost 1 base and J 7 bases, leaving 10 bases between the germline ends. Germline V gene data show CDR1 as SGHAT and CDR2 as FQNNGV. As DNA, the CDR3 is TGTGCCAGCAGCTTAGTACGGAACCTTGAAGCTTTCTTT. It encodes CASSLVRNLEAFF.

The genes are TRBV5-5 and TRBJ1-1; tentatively, D is TRBD1 (6 bases). The CDR3 is 14 amino acids. Germline CDR1 is SGHKS and CDR2 is YYEKEE (reference sequence). V gave up 2 bases and J gave up 3 bases, with 11 bases separating them. CDR3 region: CASSLWGADTEAFF. The CDR3 DNA sequence: TGTGCCAGCAGCTTATGGGGGGCGGACACTGAAGCTTTCTTT.

This clonotype has a handful of counts. The chain joins TRBV12-3 or TRBV12-4 to TRBJ2-1; 10 bases agree with TRBD2. The CDR3 has 15 amino acids. V lost 6 bases, J lost 2 bases, and 4 bases stayed unmatched. The CDR3 nucleotides are TGTGCCAGCAGAAAAAGCGGGGGGGCCTACAATGAGCAGTTCTTC. As protein: CASRKSGGAYNEQFF.

About this clonotype: A much larger clone lies a single base off, so this may be a read error. This chain connects TRBV27 to TRBJ2-7; no clear D. Near its end, the DNA agrees better with TRBJ2-1, so the J call may be wrong. The CDR3 consists of 13 residues. The germline V gene has CDR1 MNHEY and CDR2 SMNVEV (reference sequence). Here the CDR3 reads CASSPGISYEQFF. The CDR3 nucleotides are TGTGCCAGCAGCCCCGGTATTAGCTACGAGCAGTTCTTC.

The chain joins TRBV29-1 to TRBJ1-2; D remains unclear. Germline V CDR1 and CDR2: SQVTM, ANQGSEA. The CDR3 totals 14 residues. With 4 bases removed from V and 0 bases from J, the gap between germline ends came to 12 bases. CDR3 region: CSVASRAANYGYTF. The CDR3 region has the DNA TGCAGCGTTGCCAGTAGAGCAGCTAACTATGGCTACACCTTC.

This clonotype was counted a single time. V and J are TRBV5-1 and TRBJ1-1; 7 bases line up with TRBD1. Germline trimming cut 3 bases from V and 5 bases from J; bases unmatched to any gene: 13. Germline CDR1 SGHRS, CDR2 YFSETQ. The CDR3 covers 16 residues. CDR3: CASSWPPQGDTTEAFF. CDR3 nucleotides: TGCGCCAGCAGCTGGCCCCCTCAGGGGGATACGACTGAAGCTTTCTTT.

This clonotype was seen at least ten times. This CDR3 reads CASSPQRGTGEEQYF. The CDR3 nucleotides read TGCGCCAGCAGCCCCCAGCGGGGCACCGGGGAGGAGCAGTACTTC. The chain joins TRBV4-1 to TRBJ2-7; 7 nucleotides align to TRBD2. In germline, CDR1 is MGHRA, CDR2 YSYEKL. The CDR3 is 15 residues long. V lost 4 bases and J lost 7; bases outside the gene matches: 13.

Many counts were recorded for this clonotype. This rearrangement joins TRBV20-1 to TRBJ1-2; maybe TRBD1 (5 bases). The CDR3 loop spans 13 amino acids. Trimming took 3 bases from V and 2 from J, leaving 10 bases between them. Germline loops: CDR1 DFQATT, CDR2 SNEGSKA (reference sequence). This CDR3 is CSASSGGNYGYTF. CDR3 in DNA: TGCAGTGCTAGTTCTGGGGGAAACTATGGCTACACCTTC.

This clonotype was counted between two and nine times. The chain carries TRBV29-1 and TRBJ2-3; 12 nucleotides agree with TRBD1. The J segment lost 6 bases and the V segment lost 4 bases, leaving 2 bases of the junction unmatched. CDR3 length: 13 residues. Germline V gene lookup returns CDR1 SQVTM and CDR2 ANQGSEA. The CDR3 reads CSVVGQGADTQYF. The CDR3 coding sequence is TGCAGCGTTGTGGGACAGGGGGCGGATACGCAGTATTTT.

This clonotype was picked up many times. The chain combines TRBV20-1 with TRBJ2-2; the match to TRBD1 covers 9 bases. V gave up 4 bases and J gave up 5 bases; unmatched junction bases: 5. The germline CDR1 and CDR2 sequences are DFQATT and SNEGSKA (reference sequence). The CDR3 is 14 amino acids. The CDR3 reads CSAKQGAETGELFF. The CDR3 DNA sequence: TGCAGTGCTAAACAGGGGGCCGAGACCGGGGAGCTGTTTTTT.

This clonotype has a count of ten or more. The chain recombines TRBV7-2 with TRBJ2-3; 9 bases match TRBD2. Germline CDR1 SGHTA, CDR2 FQGNSA. This CDR3 contains 17 residues. V was pared by 1 base and J by 7 bases, with 12 bases of the junction left unmatched. DNA for the CDR3: TGTGCCAGCAGCTTAGATGCGGGGGGGACTTCCGAGTATACGCAGTATTTT. Translation gives CASSLDAGGTSEYTQYF.

The table lists this clonotype with many counts. V and J are TRBV5-1 and TRBJ2-3; 8 bases line up with TRBD2. This CDR3 contains 16 residues. Trimming took 7 bases from V and 0 from J; bases not matched to a gene: 10. Germline-derived CDR1 and CDR2 are SGHRS and YFSETQ. CDR3 residues: CASRRTGGTSTDTQYF. The CDR3, as DNA: TGCGCCAGCCGAAGGACGGGGGGGACTAGCACAGATACGCAGTATTTT.

In this sample, this clonotype turned up a few times. The V and J genes are TRBV6-1 and TRBJ1-1, with 9 bases identical to TRBD1. CDR1 and CDR2 from the germline V gene are MNHNS and SASEGT. The CDR3 loop spans 15 amino acids. J lost 6 bases, V lost 6 bases, and 11 bases had no gene match. This chain's CDR3 is CASSLTGTGSPEAFF. DNA of the CDR3: TGTGCCAGCAGCCTTACCGGGACAGGGTCCCCTGAAGCTTTCTTT.

Ten or more counts support this clonotype. The V gene is TRBV18, the J gene TRBJ2-2; tentatively, D is TRBD1 or TRBD2 (6 bases each). CDR1 and CDR2 from the germline V gene are KGHSH and LQKENI. V was cut by 2 bases and J by 1 base, with 17 bases left in between. The CDR3 length is 18 residues. Here the CDR3 DNA reads TGTGCCAGCTCACCAGACAGGACCGGCGGGGTGAACACCGGGGAGCTGTTTTTT. Protein: CASSPDRTGGVNTGELFF.

The table lists this clonotype with many counts. The chain carries TRBV7-2 and TRBJ1-4; possibly TRBD1 for D (5 bases). Germline lookup yields CDR1 SGHTA and CDR2 FQGNSA. The length of the CDR3 is 15 residues. Trimming stripped 4 bases from V and 0 bases from J, with 9 bases between. For the CDR3, the DNA is TGTGCCAGCAGCTGGAGGGGATCAACTAATGAAAAACTGTTTTTT. This encodes CASSWRGSTNEKLFF.

This clonotype was counted at least ten times. The rearrangement links TRBV7-6 to TRBJ2-1; 7 bases align to TRBD1. Germline assignment: CDR1 SGHVS and CDR2 FNYEAQ. This CDR3 is 17 amino acids long. V lost 1 base to trimming and J lost 2 bases; unmatched junction nucleotides: 8. This chain's CDR3 is CASSLERGLRTYNEQFF. In DNA, the CDR3 is TGTGCCAGCAGCTTAGAGAGGGGGCTTAGGACCTACAATGAGCAGTTCTTC.

This clonotype was counted at least ten times. The chain recombines TRBV25-1 with TRBJ2-3; 7 nucleotides line up with TRBD1. Per the germline V gene, CDR1 is MGHDK and CDR2 is SYGVNS. Trimming took 5 bases from V and 1 from J; bases not matched to a gene: 3. This CDR3 is built from 14 residues. CDR3 residues: CASSNRGGTDTQYF. CDR3 nucleotide sequence: TGTGCCAGCAGTAACAGGGGAGGCACAGATACGCAGTATTTT.

This clonotype showed up many times. This chain uses TRBV12-3 or TRBV12-4 with TRBJ1-2, with a tentative D call TRBD1 (6 bases). Trimming removed 6 bases from V and 1 base from J, with 15 bases in between. The CDR3 covers 15 residues. CDR3 region: CASRLRGAFNYGYTF. The CDR3 DNA reads TGTGCCAGCAGACTGAGGGGGGCGTTTAACTATGGCTACACCTTC.

This sequence joins TRBV6-2 or TRBV6-3 and TRBJ1-6; D possibly corresponds to TRBD1 (6 bases). The V end was cut by 0 bases, the J end by 3 bases, with 6 bases between. The V gene's germline CDR1 is MNHEY and CDR2 SVGEGT. The CDR3 is made up of 15 amino acids. This CDR3 reads CASSYSDSYNSPLHF. The CDR3 region has the DNA TGTGCCAGCAGTTACTCGGACAGCTATAATTCACCCCTCCACTTT.

The chain recombines TRBV6-1 with TRBJ2-7; D gene ambiguous. The CDR3 runs to 13 residues. The germline V and J ends were trimmed by 3 bases and 4 bases, with 10 bases remaining between them. Germline V gene data show CDR1 as MNHNS and CDR2 as SASEGT. CDR3 protein: CASSETAWYEQYF. CDR3 bases: TGTGCCAGCAGTGAGACCGCGTGGTACGAGCAGTACTTC.

The chain employs TRBV6-2 or TRBV6-3 and TRBJ1-1; D ambiguous. This CDR3 is built from 11 residues. V was trimmed by 6 bases and J by 2 bases, leaving 4 bases between them. Looked up from germline, CDR1 is MNHEY and CDR2 is SVGEGT. The CDR3 loop is CASRINTEAFF. The CDR3 region has the DNA TGTGCCAGCAGGATTAACACTGAAGCTTTCTTT.

Turning to this clonotype: This may arise from a read error, as a much more abundant clone is one base away. V is TRBV7-2 and J is TRBJ1-5; D remains ambiguous. Germline CDR1 and CDR2: SGHTA and FQGNSA. This CDR3 region has 15 residues. The CDR3 nucleotides are TGTGGCAGCAGCTTAGGTTCAGCCTACGGACAGCCCCAGCATTTT. Amino acids: CGSSLGSAYGQPQHF.

There are many counts of this clonotype. V usage is TRBV2 and J usage is TRBJ1-2; no definite D call. Trimming removed 7 bases at V and 4 bases at J, with 13 bases between. This CDR3 is built from 13 residues. Germline CDR1 and CDR2: SNHLY and FYNNEI. The CDR3, as DNA: TGTGCCAGCACCACACAGAACCTCTATGGCTACACCTTC. Protein sequence: CASTTQNLYGYTF.

At least ten counts were recorded for this clonotype. V is TRBV14 and J is TRBJ2-6; a possible D gene is TRBD1 (6 bases). Germline values: CDR1 SGHDN, CDR2 FVKESK. The CDR3 length is 15 residues. Trimming shortened V by 4 bases and J by 5 bases, and 12 bases separated the two germline ends. The CDR3 sequence is CASSRRQVWANVLTF. The CDR3 DNA sequence: TGTGCCAGCAGCCGGCGACAGGTTTGGGCCAACGTCCTGACTTTC.

This clonotype was found many times. This chain joins TRBV27 and TRBJ1-3; D may be TRBD1 (5 bases). Per germline, CDR1 MNHEY and CDR2 SMNVEV (reference sequence). CDR3 size: 15 residues. Between the trimmed V and J ends, which lost 5 bases and 0 bases, there was a span of 11 bases. In DNA, the CDR3 is TGTGCCAGCAGTCGCACAGGATTCTCTGGAAACACCATATATTTT. This codes for CASSRTGFSGNTIYF.